This entry lists 3 T cell receptor beta chains sequenced from one sample in a study of shared clonotypes between healthy human individuals. Sequencing was performed with immunoSEQ multiplex PCR; in TCRdb, only in-frame clones are kept and a portion is missing. The data contain nearly 750,000 clones, roughly 72% of them seen just once; the ten biggest clones take up less than 2%. What was sequenced was memory CD4+ T cells sorted from blood. The subset is: CD45RA-negative fraction. These receptors came from a woman aged 25-40 years in good health.

This clone occurred a few times. This rearrangement joins TRBV6-5 to TRBJ1-2; 7 nucleotides align to TRBD1. Germline CDR1 MNHEY, CDR2 SVGAGI. The CDR3 is made up of 14 amino acids. Trimming cost V 5 bases and J 7 bases; bases outside gene matches: 10. As DNA, the CDR3 is TGTGCCAGCAGTCGTCAGGGGGGCGGTGGTGGCTACACCTTC. Protein: CASSRQGGGGGYTF.

The chain uses TRBV30 and TRBJ2-2; D is possibly TRBD2 (6 bases). Germline lookup yields CDR1 GTSNPN and CDR2 SVGIG (reference sequence). CDR3 length equals 15 residues. The CDR3 DNA is TGTGCTTATTCCCTTTGGGGAGGCAACACCGGGGAGCTGTTTTTT. This sequence encodes CAYSLWGGNTGELFF. Full variable domain (missing parts from reference TRBV30 and TRBJ2-2): SQTIHQWPATLVQPVGSPLSLECTVEGTSNPNLYWYRQAAGRGLQLLFYSVGIGQISSEVPQNLSASRPQDRQFILSSKKLLLSDSGFYLCAYSLWGGNTGELFFGEGSRLTVL.

This clone came up a few times. The CDR3 sequence is CSVGRGNTIYF. The DNA for the CDR3 is TGCAGCGTTGGGCGGGGAAACACCATATATTTT. This rearrangement joins TRBV29-1 to TRBJ1-3; the D is unclear. CDR3 length: 11 amino acids. CDR1 is SQVTM, CDR2 ANQGSEA, per germline. The V end lost 4 bases, the J end lost 4 bases, and 5 bases lay between the germline ends.